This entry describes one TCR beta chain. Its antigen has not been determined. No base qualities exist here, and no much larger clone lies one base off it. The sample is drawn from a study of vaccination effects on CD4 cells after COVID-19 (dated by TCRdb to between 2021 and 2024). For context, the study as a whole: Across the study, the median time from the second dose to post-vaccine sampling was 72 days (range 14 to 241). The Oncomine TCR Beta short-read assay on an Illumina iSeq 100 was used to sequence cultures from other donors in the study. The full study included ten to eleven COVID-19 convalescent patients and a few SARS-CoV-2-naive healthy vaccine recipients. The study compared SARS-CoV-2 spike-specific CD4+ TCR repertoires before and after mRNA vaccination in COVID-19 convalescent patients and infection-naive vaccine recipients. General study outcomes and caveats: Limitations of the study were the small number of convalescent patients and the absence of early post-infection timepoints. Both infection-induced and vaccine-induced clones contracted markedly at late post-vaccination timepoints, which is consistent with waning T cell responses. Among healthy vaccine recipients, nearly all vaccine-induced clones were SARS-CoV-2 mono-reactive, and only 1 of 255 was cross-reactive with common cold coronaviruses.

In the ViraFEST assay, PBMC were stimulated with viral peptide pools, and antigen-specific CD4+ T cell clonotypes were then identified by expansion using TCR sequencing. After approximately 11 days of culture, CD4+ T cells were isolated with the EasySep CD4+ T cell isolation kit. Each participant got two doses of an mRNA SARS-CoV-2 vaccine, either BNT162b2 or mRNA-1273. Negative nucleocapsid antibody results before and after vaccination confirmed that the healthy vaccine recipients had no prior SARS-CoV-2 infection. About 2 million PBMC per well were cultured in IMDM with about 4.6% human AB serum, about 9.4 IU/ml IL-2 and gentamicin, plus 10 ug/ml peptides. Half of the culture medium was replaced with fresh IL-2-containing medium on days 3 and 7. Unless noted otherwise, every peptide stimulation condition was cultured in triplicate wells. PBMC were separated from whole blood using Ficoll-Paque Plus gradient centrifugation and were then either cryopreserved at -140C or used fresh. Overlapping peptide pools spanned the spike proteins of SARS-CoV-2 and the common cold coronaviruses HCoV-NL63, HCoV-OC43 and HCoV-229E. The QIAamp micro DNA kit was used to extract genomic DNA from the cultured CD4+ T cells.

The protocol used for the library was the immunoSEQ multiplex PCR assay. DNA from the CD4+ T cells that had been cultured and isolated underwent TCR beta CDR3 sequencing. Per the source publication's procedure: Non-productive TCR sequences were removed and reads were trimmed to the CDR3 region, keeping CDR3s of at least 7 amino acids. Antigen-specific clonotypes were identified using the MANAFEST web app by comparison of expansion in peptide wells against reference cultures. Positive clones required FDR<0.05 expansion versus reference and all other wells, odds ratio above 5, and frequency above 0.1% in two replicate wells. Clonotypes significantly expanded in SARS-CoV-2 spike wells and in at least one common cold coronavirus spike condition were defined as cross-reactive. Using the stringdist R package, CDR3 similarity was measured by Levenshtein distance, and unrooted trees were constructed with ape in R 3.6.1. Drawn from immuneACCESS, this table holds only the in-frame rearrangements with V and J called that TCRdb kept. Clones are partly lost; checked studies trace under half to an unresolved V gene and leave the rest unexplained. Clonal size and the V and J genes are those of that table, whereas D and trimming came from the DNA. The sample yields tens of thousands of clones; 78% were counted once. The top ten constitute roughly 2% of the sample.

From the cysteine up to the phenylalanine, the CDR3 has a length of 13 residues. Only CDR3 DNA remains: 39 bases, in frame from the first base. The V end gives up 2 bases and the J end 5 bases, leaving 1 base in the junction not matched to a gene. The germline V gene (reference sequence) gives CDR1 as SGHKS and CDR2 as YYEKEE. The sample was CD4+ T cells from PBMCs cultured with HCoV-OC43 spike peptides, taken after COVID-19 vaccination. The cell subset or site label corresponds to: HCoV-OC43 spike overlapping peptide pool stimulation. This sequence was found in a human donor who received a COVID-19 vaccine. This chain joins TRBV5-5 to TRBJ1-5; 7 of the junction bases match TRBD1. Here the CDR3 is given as CASSLTGDQPQHF. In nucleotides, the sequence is TGTGCCAGCAGCTTAACAGGGGATCAGCCCCAGCATTTT. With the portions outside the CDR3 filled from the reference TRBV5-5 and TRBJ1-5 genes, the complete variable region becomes DAGVTQSPTHLIKTRGQQVTLRCSPISGHKSVSWYQQVLGQGPQFIFQYYEKEERGRGNFPDRFSARQFPNYSSELNVNALLLGDSALYLCASSLTGDQPQHFGDGTRLSIL.